A single sample gave rise to the 26 T cell receptor beta chains below, sequenced in a study of Tregs in tolerant kidney transplant recipients. Clones were read by immunoSEQ multiplex PCR, and TCRdb kept only the in-frame ones, dropping some. Its listing shows about 30,000 clones. The source was CD8+ T cells from blood, collected before the transplant. These receptors were collected from a human donor who received a combined kidney and bone marrow transplant.

In the case of this clone: The CDR3 end lies 3 residues beyond the end of the read and is filled in from the germline J gene. The rearrangement links TRBV19 to TRBJ2-1; tentatively, D is TRBD2 (5 bases). The length of the CDR3 is 15 residues. V lost 3 bases and J 0 bases, leaving 9 bases between the germline ends. Germline V gene data show CDR1 as LNHDA and CDR2 as SQIVND (reference sequence). This chain's CDR3 is CASSMVGDSYNEQFF. The part of the CDR3 DNA that was read is TGTGCCAGTAGTATGGTCGGGGACTCCTACAATGAG.

A remark on this clone: Read data end 3 residues before the CDR3 end; the end is taken from the germline J gene. The chain is built from TRBV29-1 and TRBJ2-5; tentative D call: TRBD2 (5 bases). The CDR3 spans 12 residues. V dropped 4 bases and J dropped 3 bases, with 9 bases sitting between them. CDR1 is SQVTM, CDR2 ANQGSEA, per germline. CDR3 protein: CSVVSGEETQYF. The DNA read from the CDR3 is TGCAGCGTTGTAAGCGGAGAAGAGACC.

Turning to this clone: The read is 3 residues too short to cover the CDR3 end, so that end is filled in from the germline J gene. The chain carries TRBV10-2 and TRBJ2-3; maybe TRBD2 (6 bases). V was clipped by 6 bases and J by 2 bases, with 12 bases between them. Germline V gives CDR1 WSHSY, CDR2 SAAADI. The CDR3 consists of 14 residues. The CDR3 reads CASSLTSSTDTQYF. The covered CDR3 bases are TGCGCCAGCAGCCTAACTAGCTCCACAGATACG.

Regarding this clone: Coverage ceases 3 residues before the CDR3 finishes, and the germline J gene fills in the end. The chain links TRBV4-1 to TRBJ1-4, with no clear D. Germline assignment: CDR1 MGHRA and CDR2 YSYEKL. V lost 4 bases to trimming and J lost 0 bases, with 12 bases between them. This CDR3 is built from 16 residues. This chain's CDR3 is CASSPLGFATNEKLFF. Partial CDR3 DNA: TGCGCCAGCAGCCCCCTCGGGTTTGCAACTAATGAAAAA.

CDR3 residues: CASSLGQGANYGYTF. The covered CDR3 bases are TGCGCCAGCAGCTTAGGGCAGGGGGCCAACTATGGC. This chain joins TRBV5-1 and TRBJ1-2; 8 bases align to TRBD1. The sequence runs out 3 residues before the end of the CDR3; the remainder is reconstructed from the germline J gene. Germline values: CDR1 SGHRS, CDR2 YFSETQ. The V and J ends lost 2 bases and 2 bases, in that order; junction bases with no gene match: 5. The CDR3 is 15 amino acids.

Comments on this clone: The read ends 3 residues early relative to the CDR3; the germline J gene fills the gap. The chain employs TRBV29-1 and TRBJ2-5; TRBD2 agrees at 10 bases. The CDR3 is 19 residues long. J gave up 0 bases and V 6 bases, and 19 bases lay outside the gene matches. Germline loops: CDR1 SQVTM, CDR2 ANQGSEA. The covered CDR3 bases are TGCAGCGTCCACGACTCATCTCCAGCGGGAGGGATGTACCAAGAGACC. Amino acid sequence: CSVHDSSPAGGMYQET. The full CDR3 protein is CSVHDSSPAGGMYQETQYF.

In regard to this clone: The read halts 3 residues ahead of the CDR3 end, with the missing end drawn from the germline J gene. The chain employs TRBV19 and TRBJ1-1; possible D gene TRBD1, 5 bases. Germline lookup yields CDR1 LNHDA and CDR2 SQIVND (reference sequence). This CDR3 has 11 residues. The CDR3 sequence: CATTWGPEAFF. CDR3 DNA, as far as it was read: TGTGCCACTACGTGGGGCCCAGAA.

For this clone: The CDR3 end lies 3 residues beyond the end of the read and is filled in from the germline J gene. The rearrangement links TRBV28 to TRBJ2-7; 9 bases align to TRBD2. CDR1 and CDR2 from the germline V gene are MDHEN and SYDVKM. J gave up 3 bases and V 4 bases, and 13 bases lay outside the gene matches. This CDR3 region has 17 residues. CDR3 bases read: TGTGCCAGCAGTTCCCCGGAGGGCCTAGCGGGGTACTACGAG. It yields the protein CASSSPEGLAGYYE. The full CDR3 protein is CASSSPEGLAGYYEQYF. The entire variable domain, with the rest obtained from reference TRBV28 and TRBJ2-7, is as follows: DVKVTQSSRYLVKRTGEKVFLECVQDMDHENMFWYRQDPGLGLRLIYFSYDVKMKEKGDIPEGYSVSREKKERFSLILESASTNQTSMYLCASSSPEGLAGYYEQYFGPGTRLTVT.

As regards this clone: The read gets to within 3 residues of the CDR3 end, and the germline J gene fills in the rest. The rearrangement joins TRBV28 to TRBJ2-7, with 7 bases fitting TRBD1. CDR1 is MDHEN and CDR2 is SYDVKM in the germline V gene. V lost 5 bases and J lost 5; bases outside the gene matches: 12. The CDR3 length is 15 residues. The covered CDR3 bases are TGTGCCAGCAGTCCGAGGCCAGGGGGATTGAACGAG. Its protein is CASSPRPGGLNE. The whole CDR3 sequence is CASSPRPGGLNEQYF.

A remark on this clone: The CDR3 end falls 3 residues outside the read, so it is completed with the germline J gene. The chain links TRBV7-3 to TRBJ2-1; 9 bases fit TRBD2. Germline CDR1 and CDR2: SGHTA and FQGTGA. The CDR3 runs 16 residues. With 0 bases clipped from V and 8 bases from J, the junction kept 8 bases outside the gene matches. Incomplete CDR3 DNA: TGTGCCAGCAGCTTAACGGCGGGAGGGGGGGGCGATGAG. Translated, it gives CASSLTAGGGGDE. The whole CDR3 region reads CASSLTAGGGGDEQFF.

Concerning this clone itself: With the read ending 3 residues before the CDR3 end, the germline J gene is used to fill in that end. The chain employs TRBV20-1 and TRBJ2-1; TRBD2 aligns across 7 bases. The CDR3 contains 15 residues. V trimming: 6 bases; J trimming: 6 bases; junction bases outside the gene matches: 14. In germline, CDR1 is DFQATT, CDR2 SNEGSKA (reference sequence). This chain's CDR3 is CSATWRAGSSNEQFF. Incomplete CDR3 DNA: TGCAGTGCCACCTGGCGAGCGGGGTCTTCCAATGAG.

A remark on this clone: The CDR3 end lies 3 residues beyond the end of the read and is filled in from the germline J gene. This chain connects TRBV4-1 to TRBJ2-3, with a possible D match to TRBD2 (5 bases). The germline CDR1 and CDR2 sequences are MGHRA and YSYEKL. CDR3 size: 15 residues. V lost 3 bases and J 4 bases, leaving 14 bases between the germline ends. CDR3 sequence reads: CASSQVEGFADTQYF. Partial CDR3 DNA: TGCGCCAGCAGCCAGGTTGAGGGTTTCGCAGATACG.

About this clone: The CDR3 extends 3 residues past the end of the read, so its final part is completed from the germline J gene. The V and J genes are TRBV6-1 and TRBJ2-7, with 8 nucleotides matching TRBD1. This CDR3 comprises 14 residues. The germline gives CDR1 MNHNS, CDR2 SASEGT. The ends lost 3 bases at V and 2 bases at J; junction bases unmatched: 3. Here the CDR3 reads CASSDWTGTYEQYF. CDR3 DNA (partial): TGTGCCAGCAGTGATTGGACAGGGACCTACGAG.

A note on this clone: The read stops 3 residues short of the end of the CDR3; the missing end is completed from the germline J gene. V gene TRBV20-1 combines with J gene TRBJ2-2, with 10 bases fitting TRBD2. The germline gives CDR1 DFQATT, CDR2 SNEGSKA (reference sequence). The ends lost 0 bases at V and 3 bases at J; junction bases unmatched: 13. This CDR3 comprises 19 residues. CDR3 DNA, as far as it was read: TGCAGTGCTAGAGATGAAGAGAGCGGGAGGGCCAGCGACACCGGGGAG. Protein: CSARDEESGRASDTGE. From start to end, the CDR3 is CSARDEESGRASDTGELFF.

CDR3 loop: CAGSSGRGETQYF. The CDR3 bases that were read are TGCGCCGGGTCTAGCGGGAGGGGCGAGACC. The genes are TRBV10-2 and TRBJ2-5; TRBD2 matches at 12 bases. The sequenced fragment ends 3 residues before the CDR3 boundary, so the rest is inferred from the germline J gene. With 11 bases clipped from V and 5 bases from J, the junction kept 6 bases outside the gene matches. The CDR3 spans 13 residues. Per the germline V gene, CDR1 is WSHSY and CDR2 is SAAADI.

As concerns this clone: The CDR3 goes on 3 residues after the read ends, and that part is filled in from the germline J gene. This rearrangement joins TRBV30 to TRBJ2-2; 7 bases are a match to TRBD1. CDR1 GTSNPN and CDR2 SVGIG come from the germline V gene (reference sequence). This CDR3 comprises 14 residues. J gave up 6 bases and V 4 bases, and 8 bases lay outside the gene matches. The CDR3 bases that were read are TGTGCCTGGACAACAGGGGTTATGGCCGGGGAG. Amino acid sequence: CAWTTGVMAGE. The CDR3 as a whole reads CAWTTGVMAGELFF.

As for this clone: Coverage ceases 3 residues before the CDR3 finishes, and the germline J gene fills in the end. The chain employs TRBV29-1 and TRBJ2-2; 8 bases are shared with TRBD2. The junction had 8 bases not matched to a gene; V was cut back by 7 bases and J by 7 bases. Germline V CDR1 and CDR2: SQVTM, ANQGSEA. This CDR3 is built from 13 residues. The CDR3 DNA, read in part, is TGCAGCGGCCGGGGACTAGGACTCGGGGAG. This sequence encodes CSGRGLGLGE. The CDR3 reads in full as CSGRGLGLGELFF.

Incomplete CDR3 DNA: TGTGCCAGCAGACAGACTACGACAGATACG. Its protein is CASRQTTTDT. The full CDR3 reads CASRQTTTDTQYF. The chain uses TRBV4-2 and TRBJ2-3; possible D gene TRBD2, 5 bases. The read is 3 residues too short to cover the CDR3 end, so that end is filled in from the germline J gene. This CDR3 is 13 amino acids long. In germline, CDR1 is LGHNA, CDR2 YNFKEQ. V was clipped by 6 bases and J by 3 bases, with 10 bases between them.

Concerning this clone: The CDR3 end lies 3 residues beyond the end of the read and is filled in from the germline J gene. This rearrangement joins TRBV20-1 to TRBJ2-3; the match to TRBD1 covers 10 bases. The CDR3 consists of 16 residues. The V gene end was trimmed by 5 bases and the J gene end by 4 bases; junction bases not matched to a gene: 12. Per the germline V gene, CDR1 is DFQATT and CDR2 is SNEGSKA (reference sequence). CDR3 DNA, as far as it was read: TGCAGTGCTGCCTCGCTGGACAGGGGGTTTTCAGATACG. Protein sequence: CSAASLDRGFSDT. The entire CDR3 is CSAASLDRGFSDTQYF.

A note on this clone: The CDR3 extends 3 residues past the end of the read, so its final part is completed from the germline J gene. The chain uses TRBV20-1 and TRBJ2-7, with D uncertain. V was trimmed by 0 bases and J by 2 bases, leaving 5 bases between them. Germline values: CDR1 DFQATT, CDR2 SNEGSKA (reference sequence). The CDR3 loop spans 12 amino acids. The CDR3 is CSARDSPYEQYF. The part of the CDR3 DNA that was read is TGCAGTGCTAGAGACTCCCCCTACGAG.

As regards this clone: The CDR3 end lies 3 residues beyond the end of the read and is filled in from the germline J gene. This chain uses TRBV28 with TRBJ2-7; 7 nucleotides line up with TRBD1. This CDR3 contains 14 residues. Germline-derived CDR1 and CDR2 are MDHEN and SYDVKM. V was pared by 5 bases and J by 0 bases, with 4 bases of the junction left unmatched. The covered CDR3 bases are TGTGCCAGCAGTGTTGGGACAGCCTCCTACGAG. This sequence encodes CASSVGTASYE. The CDR3, in full, reads CASSVGTASYEQYF.

Turning to this clone: With the read ending 3 residues before the CDR3 end, the germline J gene is used to fill in that end. The V call is TRBV19, the J call TRBJ1-5; TRBD1 might be the D (6 bases). This CDR3 contains 15 residues. Trimming cost V 5 bases and J 5 bases, with 16 bases left between them. Germline V gene sequence: CDR1 LNHDA, CDR2 SQIVND (reference sequence). CDR3 sequence: CASSLDSQRDQPQHF. CDR3 DNA, as far as it was read: TGTGCCAGTAGTCTGGACAGCCAGAGGGATCAGCCC.

With respect to this clone: The CDR3 is cut off 3 residues early in the read; its end comes from the germline J gene. This chain uses TRBV7-9 with TRBJ2-7; 7 bases match TRBD2. The CDR3 is 15 amino acids. Trimming at V came to 2 bases and at J to 3 bases, leaving 7 bases not matched to a gene. Germline CDR1 is SEHNR and CDR2 is FQNEAQ (reference sequence). Partial CDR3 DNA: TGTGCCAGCAGCTTAACAGTGGCTAGCGGCTACGAG. As protein: CASSLTVASGYE. The full-length CDR3 reads as CASSLTVASGYEQYF.

Concerning this clone itself: Coverage ceases 3 residues before the CDR3 finishes, and the germline J gene fills in the end. This rearrangement joins TRBV6-2 or TRBV6-3 to TRBJ1-2; D may be TRBD1 (6 bases). The CDR3 is 15 residues long. Germline CDR1 and CDR2: MNHEY and SVGEGT. The V end was cut by 7 bases, the J end by 6 bases, with 21 bases between. The sequenced CDR3 bases are TGTGCCAGCACCTTAAAGACAGGCCTGTGGGATGGC. Translation gives CASTLKTGLWDG. From start to end, the CDR3 is CASTLKTGLWDGYTF.

The CDR3 spells CASSLEVSYNEQFF. CDR3 DNA, as far as it was read: TGTGCCAGCAGCTTAGAGGTCTCCTACAATGAG. The V and J genes are TRBV7-8 and TRBJ2-1; D is uncertain. The read ends 3 residues early relative to the CDR3; the germline J gene fills the gap. Germline CDR1 SGHVS, CDR2 FQNEAQ. The germline V and J ends were trimmed by 1 base and 0 bases, with 4 bases remaining between them. This CDR3 is built from 14 residues.

To note about this clone: The CDR3 end is not reached by the read, which stops 3 residues before it; the germline J gene fills it in. The rearrangement links TRBV2 to TRBJ2-3, with D perhaps matching TRBD2 (6 bases). Trimming cost V 10 bases and J 1 base, with 24 bases left between them. Germline lookup yields CDR1 SNHLY and CDR2 FYNNEI. The CDR3 consists of 17 residues. The CDR3 sequence is CANEPGLGFAGTDTQYF. The part of the CDR3 DNA that was read is TGTGCCAACGAACCGGGACTGGGTTTTGCCGGCACAGATACG. Full variable domain (missing parts from reference TRBV2 and TRBJ2-3): EPEVTQTPSHQVTQMGQEVILRCVPISNHLYFYWYRQILGQKVEFLVSFYNNEISEKSEIFDDQFSVERPDGSNFTLKIRSTKLEDSAMYFCANEPGLGFAGTDTQYFGPGTRLTVL.